This T cell receptor beta chain was recovered during a study of blood T cell repertoires in COVID-19. Study as a whole: There were acute and convalescent COVID-19 samples, and they came from the United States, Italy and Spain. T cells, B-cell-depleted T cells, or PBMCs provided the cDNA or gDNA that served as material.

Trimming removed 1 base at V and 6 bases at J, with 6 bases between. The CDR3 totals 12 residues. Germline V gene lookup returns CDR1 LGHNA and CDR2 YSLEER. In the original processing: Amplification with reference gene primers provided the estimates of nucleated cell counts. The table came from immunoSEQ multiplex PCR; TCRdb's copy has only in-frame clones and leaves some out. V, J and clone size derive from that table, while D and trimming were established from the DNA sequence. The sample contains approximately 90,000 clones, 65% to 90% of which appear only once. V usage is TRBV4-3 and J usage is TRBJ1-1; the D is unclear. The receptor's source is a man between 60 and 75 years old with acute or convalescent COVID-19. Material for sequencing was peripheral blood. The CDR3 bases are TGCGCCAGCAGCCAAGGACGGGCTGAAGCTTTCTTT. Amino acid sequence: CASSQGRAEAFF.